This T cell receptor (beta chain) appears in the sequencing data of a study of shared clonotypes between healthy human individuals (dated by TCRdb to about 2020). Turning to the overall study: Two women and a few men aged 18 to 49 years were included in the cohort. For each donor, three plates each were used for CD4 naive and CD4 memory, two plates were used for CD8 naive, and one plate was used for CD8 memory. Blood TCR repertoires of about 5 healthy adults were deeply sequenced to estimate repertoire size and the extent of clonotype sharing between individuals. Different laboratories and diverse techniques were used to prepare libraries and sequence TCR repertoires, to increase sequencing depth and limit assay-specific biases. Each donor's leukapheresis produced roughly between roughly 0.85 and 9.5 billion PBMCs. Study-level results and caveats: Pairwise subsampling indicated that sequencing depth was expected to affect the degree of clonotype sharing among donors. The small number of donors limited the genetic and exposure-history diversity represented. Sampling was limited to blood, and TCR repertoires in tissue likely differ from TCR repertoires in blood. When four donors were compared, the shared fraction of clonotypes was about 5.4% for naive CD4, around 4% for naive CD8, roughly 2.3% for memory CD4, and less than 0.5% for memory CD8. Naive subsets generally had larger estimated clonotype richness than memory subsets did. Higher generation probabilities were observed for clonotypes shared by all four sorted-subset donors than for non-shared clonotypes. Rarefaction of sorted-subset datasets indicated incomplete sequencing despite the large sequencing depth.

TCR CDR3 regions were amplified from genomic DNA by multiplex PCR using the deep immunoSEQ assay. Genomic DNA extracted from each cell subset was distributed evenly over all wells of several immunoSEQ 96-well plates, and each plate served as one replicate. For sorted subsets, each replicate PCR was loaded with 200 ng genomic DNA, equivalent to some 31,000 T cell genomes. Purified libraries were quantified with a Qubit 3.0 fluorometer, sized on a Bioanalyzer 2100, and re-quantified with the KAPA Library Quantification kit. A separate single-read 150-cycle Illumina NextSeq 550 flow cell was used to sequence each immunoSEQ 96-well plate. From the authors' description of their analysis: The immunoSEQ output contained only junctional sequences without quality scores, so filtering could not match that applied to full-length reads. Sequences were annotated with PyIR, a Python wrapper for IgBLAST v1.9, using IMGT germline references to assign V/J genes and CDR3. Reads with weak V/J assignments (E-value above 1e-6), missing CDR3, stop codons, out-of-frame junctions, or ambiguous translated residues were removed. V3J clonotypes were defined by identical inferred V gene, J gene, and CDR3 amino acid sequence. Percentage overlap between repertoires was computed as shared unique clonotypes divided by the size of the smaller repertoire. Repertoire richness was assessed with RTK rarefaction, the Chao1 estimator, and Recon v2.1 estimates of unobserved clonotypes. OLGA was used to compute generation probabilities for all TCRbeta clonotypes that the gDNA method yielded from a handful of donors. Imported from immuneACCESS, the table was reduced by TCRdb to in-frame sequences with V and J called. These copies leave out some clones; in studies compared against another copy, an unresolved V gene accounts for under half, and the cause of the remainder is not known. From that table come the V and J calls and clone size; the DNA was used to work out D and trimming. This sample has millions of clones in its table, and just over 90% of those were observed once. Under 0.45% of the sample goes to the ten largest clones.

A word on this clone: What antigen it recognizes has not been identified. No per-base quality is available; no much larger clone lies one base away.

From the cysteine through the phenylalanine, the CDR3 covers 15 amino acids. Of the read, only the CDR3 DNA is kept; its 45 bases are in frame from base 1. Ends trimmed: V by 4 bases, J by 8 bases; bases unmatched to a gene: 4. The germline V gene supplies CDR1 SGHTA and CDR2 FQGTGA. Donors were healthy HIV-negative adults with no recently reported acute infections or vaccinations. Every donor was a Caucasian adult living in Nashville, Tennessee, USA. Magnetic negative selection was used to enrich CD4+ T cells, after which naive cells were positively selected on CD45RA and the negative fraction became the memory subset. After blood collection by leukapheresis, PBMCs were isolated using Ficoll-Histopaque density gradient centrifugation and then cryopreserved in the vapor phase of liquid nitrogen. Analytical flow cytometry was used to check the purity and quantity of every magnetically sorted T cell population. Genomic DNA was isolated from every sorted fraction and measured by UV absorbance on a Nanodrop 2000c.

The chain uses TRBV7-3 and TRBJ2-3; 15 central bases correspond to TRBD2. This sequence was found in a man aged 18 to 30 in good health. Some clones in this sample may be carry-over from other donors' samples. Specimen: naive CD4+ T cells from PBMCs. This specimen's cell subset or site label, per the study, means: CD45RA+ positively selected. The nucleotides read TGTGCCAGCAGCTCGGGACTAGCGGGAGGCGGTACGCAGTATTTT. The translation is CASSSGLAGGGTQYF.